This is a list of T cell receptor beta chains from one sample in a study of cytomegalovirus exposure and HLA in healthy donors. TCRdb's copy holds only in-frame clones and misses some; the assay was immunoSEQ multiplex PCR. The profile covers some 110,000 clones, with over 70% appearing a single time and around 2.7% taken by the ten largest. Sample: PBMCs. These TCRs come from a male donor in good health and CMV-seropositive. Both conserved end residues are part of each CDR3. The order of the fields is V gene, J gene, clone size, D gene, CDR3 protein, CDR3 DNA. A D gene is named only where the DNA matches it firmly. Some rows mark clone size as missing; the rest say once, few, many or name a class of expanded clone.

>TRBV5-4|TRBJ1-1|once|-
CASSLVARTEAFF
TGTGCCAGCAGCCTGGTCGCTCGGACTGAAGCTTTCTTT
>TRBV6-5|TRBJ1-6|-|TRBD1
CASSRTGRFSPLHF
TGTGCCAGCAGTCGGACAGGGAGGTTTTCACCCCTCCACTTT
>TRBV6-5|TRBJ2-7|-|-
CASGGFQEQYF
TGTGCCAGCGGAGGGTTTCAGGAGCAGTACTTC
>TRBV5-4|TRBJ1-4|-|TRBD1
CASSLPGTGGEKLFF
TGTGCCAGCAGTTTACCCGGGACAGGGGGTGAAAAACTGTTTTTT
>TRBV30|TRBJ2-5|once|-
CAWNLPGVWETQYF
TGTGCCTGGAATTTACCGGGAGTCTGGGAGACCCAGTACTTC
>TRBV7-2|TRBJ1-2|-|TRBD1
CASSLVGQELYNYGYTF
TGTGCCAGCAGCTTAGTAGGACAGGAACTATATAACTATGGCTACACCTTC
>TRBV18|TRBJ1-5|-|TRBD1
CASSPTGVTGVKDNNQPQHF
TGTGCCAGCTCACCTACTGGGGTCACAGGGGTCAAGGATAACAATCAGCCCCAGCATTTT
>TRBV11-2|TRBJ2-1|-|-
CASSLDGGGYEQFF
TGTGCCAGCAGCTTAGATGGGGGGGGCTATGAGCAGTTCTTC
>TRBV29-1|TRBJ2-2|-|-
CSVVAVTNTGELFF
TGCAGCGTTGTAGCGGTTACAAACACCGGGGAGCTGTTTTTT
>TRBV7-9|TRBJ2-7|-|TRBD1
CASMGQGLSYEQYF
TGTGCCAGCATGGGACAGGGACTCTCCTACGAGCAGTACTTC
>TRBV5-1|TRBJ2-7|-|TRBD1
CASSLPGTGTGEQYF
TGCGCCAGCAGCTTGCCCGGGACAGGGACTGGAGAGCAGTACTTC
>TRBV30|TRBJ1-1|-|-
CARHTGLYTEAFF
TGTGCCAGGCATACGGGACTATACACTGAAGCTTTCTTT
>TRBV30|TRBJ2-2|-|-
CAWSATNTGELFF
TGTGCCTGGAGCGCTACGAACACCGGGGAGCTGTTTTTT
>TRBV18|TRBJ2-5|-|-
CASSGWSQETQYF
TGTGCCAGCTCAGGGTGGAGTCAAGAGACCCAGTACTTC
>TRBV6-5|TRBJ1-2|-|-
CASATDYGYTF
TGTGCCAGCGCCACTGACTATGGCTACACCTTC
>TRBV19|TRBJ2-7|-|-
CASSIGALNPRYEQYF
TGTGCCAGTAGTATAGGGGCTCTAAATCCTCGCTACGAGCAGTACTTC
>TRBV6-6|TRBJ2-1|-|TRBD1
CASSYRTGFQDNEQFF
TGTGCCAGCAGTTACCGGACAGGGTTTCAGGACAATGAGCAGTTCTTC
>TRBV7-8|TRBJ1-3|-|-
CASSLADSTIYF
TGTGCCAGCAGCTTAGCGGACTCGACCATATATTTT
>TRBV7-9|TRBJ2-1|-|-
CASSSGVAVDNEQFF
TGTGCCAGCAGCTCCGGGGTAGCGGTAGACAATGAGCAGTTCTTC
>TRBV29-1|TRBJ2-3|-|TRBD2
CSVGAGAQGTQYF
TGCAGCGTTGGAGCGGGGGCTCAAGGTACGCAGTATTTT
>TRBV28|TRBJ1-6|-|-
CASSLRSPLHF
TGTGCCAGCAGTTTACGTTCACCCCTCCACTTT
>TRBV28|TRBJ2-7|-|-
CASSLQSSEQYF
TGTGCCAGCAGTTTACAGTCTAGCGAGCAGTACTTC
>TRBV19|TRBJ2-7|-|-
CASSYGLPTYEQYF
TGTGCCAGTAGTTACGGACTCCCGACCTACGAGCAGTACTTC
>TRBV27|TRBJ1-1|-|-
CASRPSGGNTEAFF
TGTGCCAGCAGGCCAAGTGGGGGCAACACTGAAGCTTTCTTT
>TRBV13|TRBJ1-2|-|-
CASSPRAGSHYGYTF
TGTGCCAGCAGCCCCCGGGCGGGCAGCCACTATGGCTACACCTTC
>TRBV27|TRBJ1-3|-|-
CASSLSRPGHSGNTIYF
TGTGCCAGCAGTTTATCTCGCCCAGGGCACTCTGGAAACACCATATATTTT
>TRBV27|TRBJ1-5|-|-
CASSLRGLNQPQHF
TGTGCCAGCAGTTTAAGGGGCCTCAATCAGCCCCAGCATTTT
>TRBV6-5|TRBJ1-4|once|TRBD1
CASSYGTGTNEKLFF
TGTGCCAGCAGTTACGGGACAGGCACTAATGAAAAACTGTTTTTT
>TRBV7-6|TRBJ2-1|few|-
CASSQQEYNEQFF
TGTGCCAGCAGCCAACAGGAATACAATGAGCAGTTCTTC
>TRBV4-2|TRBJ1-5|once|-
CASSPARGFQPQHF
TGTGCCAGCAGCCCCGCACGGGGATTTCAGCCCCAGCATTTT
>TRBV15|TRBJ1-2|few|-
CATSIDSPGWFYTF
TGTGCCACCAGCATCGATTCCCCAGGGTGGTTCTACACCTTC
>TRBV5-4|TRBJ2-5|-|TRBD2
CASSPPPGGASLGEETQYF
TGTGCCAGCAGCCCGCCACCCGGGGGGGCTAGTTTGGGAGAAGAGACCCAGTACTTC
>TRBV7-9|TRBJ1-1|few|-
CASSFLGANTEAFF
TGTGCCAGCAGCTTTCTAGGGGCCAACACTGAAGCTTTCTTT
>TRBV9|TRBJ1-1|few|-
CASSMLSGTKDTEAFF
TGTGCCAGCAGCATGTTATCCGGGACTAAGGACACTGAAGCTTTCTTT
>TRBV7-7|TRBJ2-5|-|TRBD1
CASSLGRGLTETQYF
TGTGCTAGCAGCTTAGGCAGGGGGCTGACGGAGACCCAGTACTTC
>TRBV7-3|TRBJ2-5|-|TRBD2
CASSVSSGGQTQYF
TGTGCCAGCAGCGTATCTAGCGGGGGTCAGACCCAGTACTTC
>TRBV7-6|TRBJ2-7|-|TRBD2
CASSPSLAGDVNEQYF
TGTGCCAGCAGCCCTTCCCTAGCGGGAGACGTTAACGAGCAGTACTTC
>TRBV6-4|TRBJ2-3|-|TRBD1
CASRPRTGTNTQYF
TGTGCCAGCAGACCTAGGACAGGAACCAATACGCAGTATTTT